This entry is about one T cell receptor beta chain. Its antigen has not been determined. Base-call qualities are not available, and no considerably larger clone is one nucleotide away. Library method: the immunoSEQ multiplex PCR assay. A mixture of 60 forward primers for TCR Vbeta segments and 13 reverse primers for TCR Jbeta segments was used in the multiplex PCR. The CDR3 region of rearranged TCR beta genes was amplified from genomic DNA with a multiplex PCR assay. On the Illumina HiSeq System, the amplified TCR beta libraries were sequenced as 87-base-pair reads. The original methods were these. A later analysis tallied tens of millions of unique TCR beta chains across the 666 repertoires, and around 12 million of those chains were shared by two or more donors. Raw reads were error-corrected and collapsed into unique sequences by a nearest-neighbor algorithm in which closely related sequences were merged to remove PCR and sequencing errors. To assign V, D and J gene segments, CDR3 sequences were aligned to IMGT reference sequences. For a sequence to be retained, a match of at least six nucleotides to both a V gene segment and a J gene segment was required. A rearrangement was called productive if the CDR3 had no stop codons and remained in frame with V and J, and every other rearrangement was called non-productive. Following IMGT convention, CDR3 was defined as the stretch from the second conserved V-encoded cysteine to the conserved J-encoded phenylalanine. In an earlier analysis of more than 550 of the donors, sequences lacking an unambiguous match to a single V gene segment were excluded. An earlier analysis of about 590 of the donors classified V segments as functional when productive rearrangements were above 56.7% and as segregating when the standard deviation between donors was above 5%. To diagnose cytomegalovirus status from the catalog of TCR beta chain sequences, a statistical classification framework was built. A later analysis assigned V and J genes by comparing TCR nucleotide sequences with IMGT/GENE-DB human TR gene sequences. A later analysis assigned CDR3 sequences and most-parsimonious VDJ recombination scenarios with the TCRdist pipeline. In a later analysis, every TCR beta chain was defined by the combination of its CDR3 amino acid sequence and its V-gene family, and reads without a unique V-gene family were dropped. To address suspected cross-contamination and a sequencing artifact, a later analysis removed 550 to 750 highly shared, low-generation-probability nucleotide sequences. In a later analysis, a clonal expansion index for each public chain was calculated from normalized within-repertoire ranks of inferred template counts. A later analysis computed generation probabilities with a VDJ recombination model fitted to out-of-frame rearrangements, and checked the results against IGoR. A later analysis scored TCR-TCR, TCR-HLA and TCR-CMV co-occurrence with hypergeometric tests, applying a repertoire-size bias correction to TCR pairs. To estimate false discovery rates, a later analysis permuted the HLA or CMV assignments 20 times. In a later analysis, co-occurring TCRs were grouped using DBSCAN, with TCRdist sequence similarity added in when clustering inside HLA-allele-positive subsets. Co-occurrence clustering excluded repertoires with fewer than 30,000 or more than 120,000 public chains, plus five with anomalous nucleotide sharing. Entries here come from immuneACCESS through TCRdb and include only in-frame sequences with V and J called. Some clones fail to appear in such tables; in the studies checked, an unresolved V gene covers under half of the shortfall, and the cause of the remainder is unknown. V and J calls and clone size are as listed in that table; D and trimming were resolved from the DNA. The sample records roughly 200,000 clones, 80% to 85% of which are singletons. Approximately 0.71% of the sample comes from the top ten.

The data stem from a study of cytomegalovirus exposure and HLA in healthy donors (dated by TCRdb to between 2016 and 2019). Notes on the research overall: An earlier analysis of roughly 610 of the donors reported roughly 300 Gb of sequence data and 117 million unique TCR beta sequences obtained from approximately 180 million T cells. Roughly 310 gigabases of sequencing data and around 87 million unique TCR sequences were included in an early release covering around 650 HLA-typed donors. Among the approximately 400 genotyped donors, approximately 82% belonged to the genetic ancestry cluster associated with self-reported Caucasian donors. The study aimed to test whether cataloging public T cell receptors could reveal signatures of past pathogen exposure. The study used immunosequencing to profile the T cell repertoires of more than 650 subjects and linked those repertoires to cytomegalovirus serostatus. Besides the first cohort of approximately 710 subjects, a separate validation cohort made up of around 120 different subjects was used. The study combined high-throughput TCR immunosequencing, statistical association of individual TCRs with disease status, and machine learning to predict cytomegalovirus infection status. A later analysis re-examined previously published TCR beta repertoires from around 670 donors and added high-resolution HLA genotyping to investigate patterns of TCR occurrence. Rather than using new phenotypic data, the later analysis identified candidate immune exposures from TCR beta sequences and from how often those sequences occurred across donors. To decide whether each TCR beta V gene segment behaved as functional or pseudogenic, an earlier analysis of some 540 of the donors relied on high-throughput TCR beta sequencing. Donor age, sex, ethnicity and CMV serostatus were compiled alongside the repertoire data. In a later genetic analysis, genome-wide SNP genotypes for about three fifths of the roughly 670 donors were used, and that subset was treated as a discovery cohort. Every discovery cohort repertoire had been produced on one sequencing platform. HLA typing included class I and class II loci at four-digit resolution. Typing coverage varied by locus: roughly 629-630 donors for A, B, C, DRB1 and DQB1; 500 to 550 for DQA1; about 590 for DPA1; roughly 450 for DPB1. Because of strong linkage in the cohort, roughly five DR-DQ haplotypes were treated as single units for association and clustering. Among about 400 genotyped donors of the cohort, an average of approximately 240,000 unique TCR beta nucleotide sequences was sequenced per donor, of which about 18% were non-productive.

In total, 630 or so healthy bone marrow donors made up the cohort. At the time of sampling, every cohort member was nominally healthy, though immune exposures that went unrecorded were likely present. The donor was CMV seronegative and was included in the group of 352 seronegative cohort members. Each donor provided a peripheral blood sample, and peripheral blood mononuclear cells were used for TCR beta sequencing. The Qiagen DNeasy Blood Extraction Kit was used to extract genomic DNA from the blood cell samples. General study outcomes and caveats: A later analysis associated around 16,000 TCR beta sequences with specific HLA alleles at a false discovery rate of 0.05. The classifier was reported to diagnose cytomegalovirus status with high specificity and sensitivity in both the original and validation cohorts. In a later genetic analysis, a missense DCLRE1C variant was associated with V-gene and J-gene trimming of TCR beta chains, and the association was replicated in an independent cohort. Correlated functional status among segregating V segments might be attributable to linkage disequilibrium, but an unknown experimental factor could not be ruled out. When HLA alleles, especially DR and DQ, strongly co-occurred, TCR associations were difficult to assign to individual alleles. Immune exposure information for the cohort was limited to CMV serostatus. An earlier analysis of 587 of the donors showed that most TCR beta V segments appeared in productive rearrangements either about 90% or about 30% of the time, which broadly matched IMGT annotations. Several of the top co-occurrence clusters appeared to be linked to parvovirus B19, influenza, CMV and Epstein-Barr virus, according to a later analysis. In vitro tests confirmed that a few of the cytomegalovirus-associated TCR beta chains recognize cytomegalovirus antigens. The earlier analysis of approximately 540 of the donors excluded 15 to 20 rarely observed V segments, including chromosome 9 orphons, because counts were too low. The authors suggested that the approach could potentially be extended to other disease states and immunological phenotypes. Because HLA typing was unavailable for some donors at each locus, only the typed subset was used in association tests. Only TCR beta chains were sequenced in this cohort, and the absence of alpha or paired-chain data limited detectable features. The 87-base-pair reads could not distinguish some IMGT-functional V segments, including TRBV6-2 and TRBV6-3, so those segments were excluded. According to a later analysis, TCR association rates differed among HLA loci, with DRB1 alleles showing the most associated TCRs and HLA-C alleles showing the fewest. A later genetic analysis reported fewer N-insertions in productive TCRs among donors in an Asian-associated ancestry cluster than the roughly 700-donor mean. The sequencing pipeline was judged likely to have produced a cluster of highly shared sequence variants as a technical artifact. Sequencing depth was assumed to be roughly uniform across donors in the presence/absence analyses, though that assumption may not hold. The study listed 150 to 200 TCR beta chains as associated with cytomegalovirus. A later analysis found that most CMV-associated TCR beta chains appeared HLA-restricted, with HLA associations seemingly driven largely by CMV exposure. A further reported finding was that TCR beta sequences accurately predicted the HLA-A and HLA-B alleles for most subjects in the first cohort. Most TCR sequences were seen in very few donors, while some public TCRs were found in many individuals. In a later analysis, HLA-associated TCR beta chains were found to be more clonally expanded and to have lower generation probabilities than equally common non-associated chains.

The germline V end is reduced by 3 bases and the J end by 6 bases; junction bases left unmatched: 6. The CDR3 holds 15 amino acids from the cysteine to the phenylalanine. The retained sequence is limited to the CDR3, 45 bases, with the frame set at the first base. CDR1 and CDR2 are read off the germline V gene as ENHRY and SYGVKD. Input material: PBMCs. The chain joins TRBV10-3 to TRBJ2-2, and 8 junctional nucleotides match TRBD1. The receptor comes from a boy between 2 and 15 years old in good health and CMV-seronegative. The nucleotides are TGTGCCATCAGTGATTCGGACAGGGATGCCGGGGAGCTGTTTTTT. It specifies CAISDSDRDAGELFF.